This T cell receptor (beta chain) was identified during a study of cytomegalovirus exposure and HLA in healthy donors. Across the study: Inside one of the first data releases sat some 93 million unique TCRs taken from HLA-typed donors. Findings of the study overall: Cytomegalovirus-associated TCR beta chains were listed, numbering 150 to 200.

PCR used 60 Vbeta primers and 13 Jbeta primers. The data were produced by immunoSEQ multiplex PCR, yet TCRdb's version contains in-frame clones alone and is incomplete. The sample yields roughly 60,000 clones, 60% to 85% seen once. The CDR3 covers 15 residues. This clone has a single count. Its specificity is unknown. The sequenced material came from PBMCs. The V gene is TRBV21-1, the J gene TRBJ2-1; the table's D gene call, TRBD2, was not cross checked with the DNA. TRBV21-1 has pseudogene status. The receptor comes from a woman in her forties in good health and CMV-seropositive. The CDR3 region is CASSLRGGVLNEQFF. CDR3 DNA sequence: TGTGCCAGCAGCCTTAGGGGGGGGGTCCTCAATGAGCAGTTCTTC.